Ten or more counts support the clone carrying this T cell receptor (beta chain). No antigen is known for it. Germline and junction disagree at one end, which may indicate a read error. This CDR3 comprises 14 residues. Per the germline V gene, CDR1 is SGHTA and CDR2 is FQGNSA. This entry belongs to a study of T cells after yellow fever vaccination. The study's findings and limits: Relatively few clonotypes were ones that appeared in both CD4 and CD8 compartments. The secondary response showed a weaker magnitude and a faster peak, day 5 versus 15.

TCRdb used MiXCR to reprocess the 5' RACE reads, holding one entry per CDR3 protein. The data contain more than 110,000 distinct CDR3 sequences, more than 6.5% of them singletons. The source of this sequence is a man aged 25-45 years who received the YFV17D yellow fever vaccine. Material: CD4+ T cells sorted from PBMCs, obtained 10 days after the yellow fever booster vaccination. The chain employs TRBV7-2 and TRBJ2-7; 10 bases line up with TRBD1. As DNA, the CDR3 is TGTGCCACCAGCGGACAGGGGGGATATTACGAGCAGTACTTC. It encodes CATSGQGGYYEQYF. Full variable domain (rest looked up from reference TRBV7-2 and TRBJ2-7): GAGVSQSPSNKVTEKGKDVELRCDPISGHTALYWYRQSLGQGLEFLIYFQGNSAPDKSGLPSDRFSAERTGGSVSTLTIQRTQQEDSAVYLCATSGQGGYYEQYFGPGTRLTVT.